Shown below are 14 T cell receptor beta chains from a single sample sequenced in a study of CD4 and CD8 cells across lung adenocarcinoma regions. One entry per CDR3 protein results from TCRdb running MiXCR on the PCR reads. This table holds some 9,600 distinct CDR3 sequences, approximately 49% found once. Input material: CD4+ T cells from the margin of a lung tumor. Receptor source: a female donor with lung adenocarcinoma. The CD4 and CD8 labels of this study may be unreliable.

The rearrangement joins TRBV6-1 to TRBJ1-6; possible D gene TRBD1, 5 bases. Deletions cut 11 bases from V and 7 bases from J, with 18 bases between. This CDR3 is 14 amino acids long. Germline CDR1 and CDR2: MNHNS and SASEGT. As DNA, the CDR3 is TGTGCCGTGACCCAGGGAACGGGGAATTCACCCCTCCACTTT. It specifies CAVTQGTGNSPLHF.

This clonotype is large. V gene TRBV27 combines with J gene TRBJ2-1, with D unclear. Germline CDR1 is MNHEY and CDR2 is SMNVEV (reference sequence). V lost 0 bases, J lost 7 bases, and 7 bases lay in between. This CDR3 has 13 amino acids. The CDR3: CASSLSEKNEQFF. Written as DNA, the CDR3 is TGTGCCAGCAGTTTATCGGAAAAAAATGAGCAGTTCTTC.

The V and J genes are TRBV6-5 and TRBJ2-1; TRBD1 matches 7 bases. Trimming removed 4 bases from V and 3 bases from J; junction bases left unmatched: 9. The CDR3 covers 16 residues. From germline, CDR1 is MNHEY and CDR2 SVGAGI. The chain's CDR3 is CASSSPGTEIYNEQFF. CDR3 DNA sequence: TGTGCCAGCAGTTCCCCCGGGACAGAGATCTACAATGAGCAGTTCTTC.

This clonotype was seen many times. The rearrangement uses TRBV6-2 or TRBV6-3 and TRBJ2-1, with TRBD2 as a possible D gene (7 bases). Germline V gives CDR1 MNHEY, CDR2 SVGEGT. CDR3 length: 17 residues. Trimming stripped 7 bases from V and 0 bases from J, with 19 bases between. CDR3 sequence reads: CASTPLAGASSYNEQFF. In DNA form, the CDR3 reads TGTGCCAGCACTCCCCTGGCGGGGGCGAGCTCCTACAATGAGCAGTTCTTC.

Many counts were recorded for this clonotype. V and J are TRBV6-5 and TRBJ1-4; the D is unclear. The CDR3 sequence is 16 residues long. The germline gives CDR1 MNHEY, CDR2 SVGAGI. V shed 2 bases and J shed 10 bases, with 20 bases lying between them. The CDR3 DNA is TGTGCCAGCAGTTACGCCTCCGAGAGGCAGCGTGGAAAACTGTTTTTT. Translating gives CASSYASERQRGKLFF.

A word on this clonotype: Its ends do not fully match the called genes, so a read error is possible. This sequence joins TRBV4-1 and TRBJ2-3; tentatively, D is TRBD1 (5 bases). The CDR3 has 15 residues. CDR1 and CDR2 (germline): MGHRA, YSYEKL. The CDR3 nucleotides read TGCGCCAGCAGCCACCAGGGTGTAGCTACCAATACGCAGTATTTC. It encodes CASSHQGVATNTQYF.

The table lists this clonotype with a few counts. This chain connects TRBV4-1 to TRBJ2-5, with TRBD2 identical over 7 bases. Trimming took 1 base from V and 11 from J; bases not matched to a gene: 16. Germline V gene sequence: CDR1 MGHRA, CDR2 YSYEKL. This CDR3 is 16 amino acids long. CDR3 in amino acids: CASSQVWVDRAREQYF. CDR3 DNA: TGCGCCAGCAGCCAAGTCTGGGTGGACCGAGCGCGGGAGCAGTACTTC.

This clonotype was found once. V gene TRBV9 combines with J gene TRBJ2-7; no clear D. Germline CDR1 and CDR2: SGDLS and YYNGEE. This CDR3 is built from 13 residues. V was clipped by 3 bases and J by 0 bases, with 7 bases between them. CDR3 in DNA: TGTGCCAGCAGCGGGCCCCCCTCCTACGAGCAGTACTTC. It specifies CASSGPPSYEQYF.

This clonotype is judged medium-sized (0.01 to 0.1%). This sequence joins TRBV6-5 and TRBJ2-5; 8 positions match TRBD1. CDR1 MNHEY and CDR2 SVGAGI come from the germline V gene. The CDR3 is made up of 14 amino acids. Trimming cost V 2 bases and J 2 bases; bases outside gene matches: 1. CDR3 sequence reads: CASSYRDRQETQYF. CDR3 nucleotide sequence: TGTGCCAGCAGTTACCGGGACAGGCAAGAGACCCAGTACTTC.

This clonotype showed up just a few times. The rearrangement links TRBV10-1 to TRBJ2-5, with D hard to call. The DNA end is a closer match to TRBJ2-7, so the J assignment may be wrong. Germline V CDR1 and CDR2: WNHNN, SYGVQD (reference sequence). The CDR3 is made up of 12 amino acids. Written as DNA, the CDR3 is TGCGCCAGCAGTGAGCCCACCTACGAGCAGTACTTC. Translating it yields CASSEPTYEQYF.

By sample share, this clonotype is medium-sized. The chain couples TRBV6-1 to TRBJ2-7; perhaps TRBD1 as D (6 bases). Per germline, CDR1 MNHNS and CDR2 SASEGT. The CDR3 is made up of 15 amino acids. Trimming stripped 5 bases from V and 0 bases from J, with 14 bases between. CDR3 region: CASSRGLGGSYEQYF. The CDR3 bases are TGTGCCAGCAGTAGGGGGTTAGGGGGCTCCTACGAGCAGTACTTC.

The V call is TRBV6-1, the J call TRBJ1-3, with a weak D call TRBD1 (5 bases). The CDR3 runs to 17 residues. Germline CDR1 and CDR2: MNHNS and SASEGT. V lost 8 bases and J lost 1, with 21 bases in between. This CDR3 reads CASWKSGGVGSGNTIYF. The CDR3 coding sequence is TGTGCCAGCTGGAAGTCGGGGGGAGTCGGGTCTGGAAACACCATATATTTT.

The chain recombines TRBV27 with TRBJ1-1; D unclear. The germline CDR1 and CDR2 sequences are MNHEY and SMNVEV (reference sequence). The CDR3 consists of 12 residues. V lost 6 bases and J lost 4, with 9 bases in between. The CDR3, as DNA: TGTGCCAGCAGCAGAGCCCCCACTGAAGCTTTCTTT. This codes for CASSRAPTEAFF.

V gene TRBV4-1 combines with J gene TRBJ2-3; 8 positions agree with TRBD2. The CDR3 totals 17 residues. With 4 bases clipped from V and 2 bases from J, the junction kept 11 bases outside the gene matches. In germline, CDR1 is MGHRA, CDR2 YSYEKL. The CDR3 DNA follows: TGCGCCAGCAGCCCCCTAAAATTAGCGGGAAACACAGATACGCAGTATTTT. Translation gives CASSPLKLAGNTDTQYF.